Detailed here is one T cell receptor beta chain. Its specificity is unknown. This specimen comes from a study of CD4+ T cells in melanoma. Regarding the study as a whole: In melanoma, neoantigen-specific CD4+ T cells reportedly differed in differentiation state. CD8+ T cell, macrophage and B cell function reportedly correlated with neoantigen-specific CD4+ T cells.

CDR3 length equals 13 residues. V lost 7 bases to trimming and J lost 5 bases, with 14 bases between them. The germline CDR1 and CDR2 sequences are SGHTA and FQGNSA. Some clones are missing from TCRdb's copy, which holds only in-frame ones; the method was immunoSEQ multiplex PCR. This table has about 15,000 clones, approximately 80% appearing once. Sequenced input: cells from a culture (not recorded whether cultured in vitro). The receptor's source is a human donor with melanoma. This rearrangement joins TRBV7-2 to TRBJ1-2, with TRBD1 as a possible D gene (5 bases). The CDR3 region is CASNSGVRYGYTF. As DNA, the CDR3 is TGTGCCAGCAACTCGGGGGTTAGGTATGGCTACACCTTC.